Below are 13 T cell receptor beta chains sequenced from a single sample in a study of T cells expressing NK-cell markers. From the 5' RACE reads, TCRdb lists one entry per CDR3 protein and no DNA. The repertoire table contains fewer than 400,000 distinct CDR3 sequences. Specimen: blood T cells: a sorted CD56 or NKG2C T cell subset, CD4+ or CD8+ T cells, or bulk PBMC T cells (not recorded which). The receptors were gathered from a woman aged 50 to 65 in good health.

The V and J genes are TRBV5-5 and TRBJ2-3; TCRdb picks TRBD1, but there is no DNA to check that call. The CDR3 has 15 amino acids. Germline CDR1 is SGHKS and CDR2 is YYEKEE (reference sequence). CDR3 protein: CASSFETGGADTQYF.

The chain links TRBV20-1 to TRBJ2-5; TCRdb returns TRBD2, unconfirmable since there is no DNA. Germline V gene lookup returns CDR1 DFQATT and CDR2 SNEGSKA (reference sequence). CDR3 length equals 14 residues. CDR3 in amino acids: CSADLAGGLETQYF.

This sequence joins TRBV28 and TRBJ2-7; the D gene TCRdb calls, TRBD1, cannot be checked with no DNA. The CDR3 extends over 14 amino acids. Germline V gives CDR1 MDHEN, CDR2 SYDVKM. This CDR3 is CASSSTGAGYEQYF.

The rearrangement uses TRBV25-1 and TRBJ1-2. CDR1 MGHDK and CDR2 SYGVNS come from the germline V gene. This CDR3 spans 14 amino acids. The chain's CDR3 is CASSDSHLWGGYTF.

The chain recombines TRBV28 with TRBJ2-3; TCRdb indicates TRBD1, and absent DNA this call remains unverified. CDR1 and CDR2 from the germline V gene are MDHEN and SYDVKM. The CDR3 spans 14 residues. CDR3 protein: CASSWTGGRDTQYF. Full variable domain (rest looked up from reference TRBV28 and TRBJ2-3): DVKVTQSSRYLVKRTGEKVFLECVQDMDHENMFWYRQDPGLGLRLIYFSYDVKMKEKGDIPEGYSVSREKKERFSLILESASTNQTSMYLCASSWTGGRDTQYFGPGTRLTVL.

V usage is TRBV5-1 and J usage is TRBJ2-5; lacking DNA, the TRBD1 call made by TCRdb goes unchecked. In germline, CDR1 is SGHRS, CDR2 YFSETQ. The CDR3 runs 15 residues. The CDR3: CASSVYYGARETQYF.

This rearrangement joins TRBV12-3 or TRBV12-4 to TRBJ1-5; TCRdb reports TRBD1, a call that lacks DNA to check it against. CDR3 length: 17 amino acids. This chain's CDR3 is CASTSASGGRSNQPQHF.

The V call is TRBV3-1, the J call TRBJ2-3; TCRdb designates TRBD2, a call that cannot be tested without DNA. Germline CDR1 LGHDT, CDR2 YNNKEL (reference sequence). This CDR3 comprises 18 residues. The CDR3 loop reads CASSQDGASGMGTDTQYF.

The chain uses TRBV7-8 and TRBJ1-1. Germline values: CDR1 SGHVS, CDR2 FQNEAQ. The CDR3 runs to 14 residues. CDR3 in amino acids: CASSLRDSGRAAFF.

This chain connects TRBV4-1 to TRBJ2-2; TCRdb names TRBD1, which stays unverified in the absence of DNA. The CDR3 runs 15 residues. Germline V gene sequence: CDR1 MGHRA, CDR2 YSYEKL. CDR3: CASSQEGQNTGELFF.

The chain couples TRBV5-1 to TRBJ2-1; the D call of TRBD2 rests on TCRdb alone, since no DNA is present to check it. The CDR3 covers 17 residues. Germline lookup yields CDR1 SGHRS and CDR2 YFSETQ. The CDR3 protein is CASSLTHTGTSSNEQFF. Complete variable domain (other parts from reference TRBV5-1 and TRBJ2-1): KAGVTQTPRYLIKTRGQQVTLSCSPISGHRSVSWYQQTPGQGLQFLFEYFSETQRNKGNFPGRFSGRQFSNSRSEMNVSTLELGDSALYLCASSLTHTGTSSNEQFFGPGTRLTVL.

The chain joins TRBV24-1 to TRBJ2-1; the TCRdb D gene call, TRBD1, has no DNA to confirm it. The CDR3 has 16 amino acids. Germline values: CDR1 KGHDR, CDR2 SFDVKD. The CDR3 loop reads CATSDPPGQGYNEQFF.

The rearrangement joins TRBV18 to TRBJ2-7. The CDR3 is 16 residues long. Germline CDR1 KGHSH, CDR2 LQKENI. CDR3 sequence: CASSLKEQAVTYEQYF.